These T cell receptor beta chains were read from a single sample in a study of response to subunit inactivated influenza vaccine. In TCRdb, the RT-PCR reads were re-called with MiXCR into one record per CDR3 protein. The data hold around 850,000 distinct CDR3 sequences, with 15% to 20% observed a single time. The sequencing here drew on PBMCs from blood, taken 5 days after vaccination. The receptors were sampled from a man in his fifties who received an inactivated influenza vaccine. The CDR3 runs from the conserved cysteine through the conserved F or W. D genes are given only for firm matches.

15 | TRBD2 | TRBV28 | CASSETSAHTDTQYF
17 | NA | TRBV6-2/TRBV6-3 | CASSRGLTGGFQETQYF
13 | TRBD1 | TRBV20-1 | CSAKTGAVETQYF
14 | TRBD2 | TRBV12-3/TRBV12-4 | CASRVGLAGVELFF
15 | TRBD1 | TRBV5-5 | CASSWAGQQNTEAFF
15 | TRBD2 | TRBV7-9 | CASSPYSGRDNEQFF
15 | TRBD1 | TRBV20-1 | CSARDPGGLGQPQHF
12 | NA | TRBV12-3/TRBV12-4 | CASSWGVDTQYF
20 | TRBD1 | TRBV20-1 | CSARFPSPDRVLRRSYEQYF
15 | NA | TRBV7-6 | CASSLDSGIRGELFF
17 | TRBD1 | TRBV7-2 | CASSLQGAGGSGGELFF
12 | NA | TRBV20-1 | CSAPQGSFEQYF
15 | NA | TRBV10-3 | CAISEGVLAKNIQYF
14 | TRBD2 | TRBV7-2 | CASSPGTSIDTQYF
14 | NA | TRBV12-3/TRBV12-4 | CASSFSGTNEKLFF
13 | NA | TRBV12-3/TRBV12-4 | CASSTRPDQPQHF
15 | NA | TRBV20-1 | CSARDFKGVVETQYF
17 | TRBD2 | TRBV20-1 | CSALPLAGGPNTGELFF
16 | NA | TRBV7-8 | CASSSGRLTTGETQYF
13 | NA | TRBV29-1 | CSVASNWNTEAFF
16 | NA | TRBV5-1 | CASSLVGQTNNYGYTF
12 | NA | TRBV6-1 | CASSVETGPLHF
15 | TRBD1 | TRBV10-3 | CAISVGAGGTYEQYF
14 | NA | TRBV5-1 | CASSFTGRNSPLHF
13 | NA | TRBV10-2 | CASSYTGKETQYF
15 | TRBD2 | TRBV7-4 | CASRPLAGVYNEQFF
14 | NA | TRBV20-1 | CSARDLGNTGELFF
14 | NA | TRBV24-1 | CATSDRASSETQYF
14 | TRBD1 | TRBV9 | CASSGDRGPDEQYF
19 | NA | TRBV19 | CASSGPSGQGLYASQPQHF
15 | TRBD1 | TRBV6-5 | CASSYTGQGSYEQYF
18 | TRBD2 | TRBV7-3 | CASSRWGLAGGPTDTQYF
14 | NA | TRBV6-1 | CASSEGENTGELFF
15 | NA | TRBV2 | CASSRKAMYYNEQFF
15 | NA | TRBV11-2 | CASSEGNRDTGELFF
14 | NA | TRBV5-1 | CASSLRAAQETQYF
13 | TRBD2 | TRBV20-1 | CSARLYGRYEQYF
14 | NA | TRBV7-2 | CASSFTGANYGYTF
14 | TRBD1 | TRBV12-3/TRBV12-4 | CASSPQGAQSPLHF
16 | NA | TRBV29-1 | CSVEESGNRSTGELFF
14 | NA | TRBV15 | CATSRETVNYGYTF
16 | NA | TRBV6-2/TRBV6-3 | CASSYTGRRNTGELFF
14 | NA | TRBV21-1 | CASSKGQGGKTQYF
13 | NA | TRBV12-3/TRBV12-4 | CASSTSVSYEQYF
17 | NA | TRBV4-3 | CASSQDRVLSSYNEQFF
14 | NA | TRBV4-3 | CASSQDPRDDEQFF
14 | TRBD2 | TRBV20-1 | CSASGGAGIDTQYF
14 | TRBD2 | TRBV20-1 | CSAETSGSADTQYF
16 | NA | TRBV3-1 | CASSQDLAGLRCEQYF
14 | NA | TRBV6-2/TRBV6-3 | CASSYGSMGETQYF
12 | NA | TRBV5-1 | CASSPQGHEQFF
14 | TRBD1 | TRBV10-3 | CAIRDRAYTGELFF
17 | NA | TRBV7-2 | CASSLGVGRSGQETQYF